One T cell receptor (beta chain) is described in this entry. Antigen: not known. The data belong to a study of OX40 agonist ivuxolimab in advanced cancers. Study overall: Ivuxolimab, an antibody that agonizes OX40 (CD134), was administered to the patients. Study conclusions and caveats: There were also nonresponders showing low normalized T-cell clonal expansion. There were, on average, more expanded clones in CD8+ T cells than in CD4+.

CDR3 length: 13 residues. CDR1 and CDR2 (germline): SGHTA, FQGTGA. V lost 8 bases and J 1 base, leaving 10 bases between the germline ends. TCRdb's copy holds only in-frame clones and misses some; the assay was immunoSEQ multiplex PCR. The sample has over 30,000 clones; about 92% are singletons. This TCR derives from an adult with an advanced solid tumor such as melanoma, head and neck, liver or kidney cancer. The chain links TRBV7-3 to TRBJ2-3, with D perhaps assigned TRBD1 or TRBD2 (5 bases each). Material: CD4+ or CD8+ T cells sorted from blood, obtained in a trial of the OX40 agonist ivuxolimab. DNA for the CDR3: TGTGCCAGCTCCGGGGCCGGCACAGATACGCAGTATTTT. It encodes CASSGAGTDTQYF. The full variable domain, its missing parts supplied by reference TRBV7-3 and TRBJ2-3, is GAGVSQTPSNKVTEKGKYVELRCDPISGHTALYWYRQSLGQGPEFLIYFQGTGAADDSGLPNDRFFAVRPEGSVSTLKIQRTERGDSAVYLCASSGAGTDTQYFGPGTRLTVL.